The subject of this entry is one T cell receptor (beta chain). This sample was taken from a study of identical twins. Germline-derived CDR1 and CDR2 are LGHNA and YNFKEQ. The CDR3 has 17 residues. With 1 base clipped from V and 5 bases from J, the junction kept 8 bases outside the gene matches. TCRdb called the 5' RACE reads again in MiXCR, with one record for every CDR3 protein. The sample consists of hundreds of thousands of distinct CDR3 sequences, over 8.5% of them appearing once. Separately, the same data were catalogued under a study of yellow fever vaccine responses in identical twins.

The sequence came from a woman under 30 in good health. This chain links TRBV4-2 with TRBJ2-5; 12 bases align to TRBD2. The specimen sequenced was PBMCs. The CDR3: CASSQALAGGGLETQYF. In DNA, the CDR3 is TGTGCCAGCAGCCAAGCCCTAGCGGGAGGGGGCCTGGAGACCCAGTACTTC.